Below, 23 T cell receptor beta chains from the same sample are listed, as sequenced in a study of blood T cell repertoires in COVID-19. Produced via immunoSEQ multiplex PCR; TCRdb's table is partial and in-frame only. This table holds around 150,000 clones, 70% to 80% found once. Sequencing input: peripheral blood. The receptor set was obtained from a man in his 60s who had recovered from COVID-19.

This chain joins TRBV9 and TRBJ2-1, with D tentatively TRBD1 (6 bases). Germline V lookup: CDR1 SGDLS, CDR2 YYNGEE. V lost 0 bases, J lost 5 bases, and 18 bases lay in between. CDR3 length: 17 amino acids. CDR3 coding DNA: TGTGCCAGCAGCGTAGATGCCCAGGGGATTCAGAACAATGAGCAGTTCTTC. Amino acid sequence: CASSVDAQGIQNNEQFF.

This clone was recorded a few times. In DNA, the CDR3 is TGTGCCAGTAGTATAGAAGACAGCAATGAGCAGTTCTTC. The encoded protein is CASSIEDSNEQFF. This chain uses TRBV19 with TRBJ2-1, with TRBD1 as a possible D gene (5 bases). CDR1 and CDR2 from the germline V gene are LNHDA and SQIVND (reference sequence). CDR3 length: 13 residues. Trimming shortened V by 0 bases and J by 6 bases, and 6 bases separated the two germline ends.

The CDR3 coding sequence is TGCAGCGGCAGTACAGGGGGCGCGTATGGCTACACCTTC. Encoded protein: CSGSTGGAYGYTF. The chain combines TRBV29-1 with TRBJ1-2; 9 bases match TRBD1. Germline V gene data show CDR1 as SQVTM and CDR2 as ANQGSEA. With V trimmed by 7 bases and J by 5 bases, 8 bases remained unmatched. The length of the CDR3 is 13 residues. Supplemented by reference TRBV29-1 and TRBJ1-2, the full variable domain reads SAVISQKPSRDICQRGTSLTIQCQVDSQVTMMFWYRQQPGQSLTLIATANQGSEATYESGFVIDKFPISRPNLTFSTLTVSNMSPEDSSIYLCSGSTGGAYGYTFGSGTRLTVV.

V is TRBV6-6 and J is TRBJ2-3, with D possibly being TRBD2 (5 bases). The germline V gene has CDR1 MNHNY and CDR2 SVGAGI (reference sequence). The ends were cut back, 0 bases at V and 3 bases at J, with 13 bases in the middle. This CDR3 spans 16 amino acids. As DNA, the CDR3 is TGTGCCAGCAGTTACTCAGGCGCGGGCGGAACAGATACGCAGTATTTT. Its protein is CASSYSGAGGTDTQYF.

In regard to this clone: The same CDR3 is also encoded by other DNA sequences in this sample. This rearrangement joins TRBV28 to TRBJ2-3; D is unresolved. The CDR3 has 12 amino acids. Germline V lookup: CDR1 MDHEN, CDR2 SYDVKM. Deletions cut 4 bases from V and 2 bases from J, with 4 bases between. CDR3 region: CASSSVTDTQYF. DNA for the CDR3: TGTGCCAGCAGTTCCGTCACAGATACGCAGTATTTT.

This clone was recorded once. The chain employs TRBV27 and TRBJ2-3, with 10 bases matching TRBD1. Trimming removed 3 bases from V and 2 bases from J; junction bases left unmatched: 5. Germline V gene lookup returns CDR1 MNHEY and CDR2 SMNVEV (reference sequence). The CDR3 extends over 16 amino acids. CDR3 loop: CASSLSGQGVTDTQYF. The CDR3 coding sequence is TGTGCCAGCAGTTTGTCTGGACAGGGGGTCACAGATACGCAGTATTTT.

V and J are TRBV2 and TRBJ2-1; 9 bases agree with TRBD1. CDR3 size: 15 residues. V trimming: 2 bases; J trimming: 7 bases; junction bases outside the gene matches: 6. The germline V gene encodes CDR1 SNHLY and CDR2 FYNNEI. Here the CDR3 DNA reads TGTGCCAGCAGTGAAATGGACAGGGGAAGAAATGAGCAGTTCTTC. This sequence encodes CASSEMDRGRNEQFF.

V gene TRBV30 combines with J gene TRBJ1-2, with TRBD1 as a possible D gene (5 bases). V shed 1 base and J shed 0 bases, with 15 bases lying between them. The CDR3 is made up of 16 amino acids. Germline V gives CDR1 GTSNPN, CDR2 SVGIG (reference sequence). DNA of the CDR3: TGTGCCTGGAGTGAATCGGGGACTGAAGCTAACTATGGCTACACCTTC. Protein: CAWSESGTEANYGYTF.

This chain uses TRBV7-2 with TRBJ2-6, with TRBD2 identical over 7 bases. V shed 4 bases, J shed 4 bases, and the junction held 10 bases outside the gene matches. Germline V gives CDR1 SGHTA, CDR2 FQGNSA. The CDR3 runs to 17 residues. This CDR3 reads CASSSRAGSWGANVLTF. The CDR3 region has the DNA TGTGCCAGCAGCTCAAGAGCGGGGTCTTGGGGGGCCAACGTCCTGACTTTC.

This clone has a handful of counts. In DNA, the CDR3 is TGTGCCACCAGCAGAGATAGGGGGAAGGAAAAACTGTTTTTT. Its protein product is CATSRDRGKEKLFF. The rearrangement uses TRBV15 and TRBJ1-4; the D gene is possibly TRBD1 (6 bases). Per germline, CDR1 LNHNV and CDR2 YYDKDF (reference sequence). The CDR3 spans 14 residues. The V end was cut by 0 bases, the J end by 8 bases, with 10 bases between.

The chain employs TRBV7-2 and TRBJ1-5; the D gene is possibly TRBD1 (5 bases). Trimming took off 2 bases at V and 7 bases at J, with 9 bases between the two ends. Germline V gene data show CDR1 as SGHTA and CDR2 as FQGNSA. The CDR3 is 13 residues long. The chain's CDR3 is CASSLLTDQPQHF. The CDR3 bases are TGTGCCAGCAGCTTACTGACAGACCAGCCCCAGCATTTT.

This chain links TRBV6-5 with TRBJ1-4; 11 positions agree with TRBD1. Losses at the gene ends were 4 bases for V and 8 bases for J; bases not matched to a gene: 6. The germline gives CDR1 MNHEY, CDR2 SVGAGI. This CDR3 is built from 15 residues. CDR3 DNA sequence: TGTGCCAGCAGTTGGGGGACAGGGGGGAAGGAAAAACTGTTTTTT. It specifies CASSWGTGGKEKLFF.

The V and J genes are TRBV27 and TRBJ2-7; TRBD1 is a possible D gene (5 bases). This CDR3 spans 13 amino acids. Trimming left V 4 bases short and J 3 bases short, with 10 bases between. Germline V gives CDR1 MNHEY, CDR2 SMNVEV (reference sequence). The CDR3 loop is CASSSPDSYEQYF. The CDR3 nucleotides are TGTGCCAGCAGTTCCCCCGACAGCTACGAGCAGTACTTC.

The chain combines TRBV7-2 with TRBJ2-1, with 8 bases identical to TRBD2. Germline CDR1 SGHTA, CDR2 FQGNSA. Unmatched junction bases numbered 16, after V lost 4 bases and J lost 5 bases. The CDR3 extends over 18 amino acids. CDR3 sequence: CASSSIPPLAGSHNEQFF. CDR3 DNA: TGTGCCAGCAGCTCTATTCCTCCTTTAGCGGGATCCCACAATGAGCAGTTCTTC.

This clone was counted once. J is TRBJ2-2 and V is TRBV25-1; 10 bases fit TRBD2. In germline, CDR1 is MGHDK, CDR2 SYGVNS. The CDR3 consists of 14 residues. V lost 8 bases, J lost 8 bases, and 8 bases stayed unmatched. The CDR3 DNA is TGTGCCAGCGGGCTAGCGGGGGCCTCGGGGGAGCTGTTTTTT. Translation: CASGLAGASGELFF.

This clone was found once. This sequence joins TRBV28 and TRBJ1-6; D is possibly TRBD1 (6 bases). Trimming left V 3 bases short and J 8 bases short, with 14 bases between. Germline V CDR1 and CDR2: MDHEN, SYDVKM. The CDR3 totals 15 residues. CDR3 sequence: CASSFSRGAYSPLHF. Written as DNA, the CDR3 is TGTGCCAGCAGTTTTAGCAGGGGAGCGTATTCACCCCTCCACTTT. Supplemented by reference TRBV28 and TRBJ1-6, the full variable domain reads DVKVTQSSRYLVKRTGEKVFLECVQDMDHENMFWYRQDPGLGLRLIYFSYDVKMKEKGDIPEGYSVSREKKERFSLILESASTNQTSMYLCASSFSRGAYSPLHFGNGTRLTVT.

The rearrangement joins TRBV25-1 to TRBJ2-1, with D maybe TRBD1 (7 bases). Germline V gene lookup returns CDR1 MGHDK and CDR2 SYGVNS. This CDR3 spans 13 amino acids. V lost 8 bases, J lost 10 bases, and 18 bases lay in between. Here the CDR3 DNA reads TGTGCCAGCCACCCCAGGGGGGCGGGAGAGCAGTTCTTC. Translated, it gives CASHPRGAGEQFF.

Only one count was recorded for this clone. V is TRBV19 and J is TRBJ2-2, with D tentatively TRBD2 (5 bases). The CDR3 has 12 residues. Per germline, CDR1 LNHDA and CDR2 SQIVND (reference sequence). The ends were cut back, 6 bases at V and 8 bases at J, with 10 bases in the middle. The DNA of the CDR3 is TGTGCCAGTAGGCCCGGGGAAGGGGAGCTGTTTTTT. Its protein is CASRPGEGELFF.

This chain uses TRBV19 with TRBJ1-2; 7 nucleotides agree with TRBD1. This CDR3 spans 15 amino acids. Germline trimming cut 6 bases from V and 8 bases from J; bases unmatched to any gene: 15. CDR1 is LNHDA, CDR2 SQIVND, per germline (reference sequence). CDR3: CASRMTGSGGGGYTF. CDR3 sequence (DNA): TGTGCCAGTAGGATGACAGGGTCCGGGGGAGGAGGCTACACCTTC.

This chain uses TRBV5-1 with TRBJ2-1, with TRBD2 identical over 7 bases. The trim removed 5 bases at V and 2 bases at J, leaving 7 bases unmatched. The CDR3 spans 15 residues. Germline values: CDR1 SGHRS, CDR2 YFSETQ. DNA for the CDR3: TGCGCCAGCAGTCCGAGCGGGACTACCTACAATGAGCAGTTCTTC. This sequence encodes CASSPSGTTYNEQFF.

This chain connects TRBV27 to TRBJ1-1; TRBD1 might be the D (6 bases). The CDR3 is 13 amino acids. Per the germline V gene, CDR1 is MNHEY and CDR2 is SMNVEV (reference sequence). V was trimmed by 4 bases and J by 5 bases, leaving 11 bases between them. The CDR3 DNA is TGTGCCAGCAGTTCCGCAGGGGAGACTGAAGCTTTCTTT. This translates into CASSSAGETEAFF.

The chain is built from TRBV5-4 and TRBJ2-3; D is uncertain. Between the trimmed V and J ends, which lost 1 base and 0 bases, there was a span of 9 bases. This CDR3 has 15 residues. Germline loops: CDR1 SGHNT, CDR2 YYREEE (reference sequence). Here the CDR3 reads CASSLMSFSTDTQYF. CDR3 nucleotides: TGTGCCAGCAGCTTGATGAGCTTTAGCACAGATACGCAGTATTTT.

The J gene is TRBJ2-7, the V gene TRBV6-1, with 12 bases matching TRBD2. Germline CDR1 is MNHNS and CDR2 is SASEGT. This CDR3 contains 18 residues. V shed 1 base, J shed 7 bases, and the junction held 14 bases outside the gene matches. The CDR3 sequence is CASSEVLAGGRGTNEQYF. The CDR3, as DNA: TGTGCCAGCAGTGAAGTTCTAGCGGGGGGGCGAGGGACTAATGAGCAGTACTTC.